This T cell receptor beta chain was profiled in a study of T cell responses to AZD1222 COVID-19 vaccine. Study-level results: The donor cohort was predominantly white British with a female majority, and clonal diversity may have been underestimated. Elevations in Spike-specific TCR breadth and depth followed administration of two AZD1222 doses.

The table came from immunoSEQ multiplex PCR; TCRdb's copy has only in-frame clones and leaves some out. The sample yields approximately 79,000 clones, around 82% seen once. Trimming removed 6 bases at V and 8 bases at J, with 16 bases between. The CDR3 is 13 amino acids. Germline lookup yields CDR1 MNHEY and CDR2 SVGAGI. Turning to this clone: Its antigen remains unknown.

Some second doses came at about 4 weeks and others at about 12 weeks; these were pooled. The TCR was taken from an adult who received the AZD1222 COVID-19 vaccine. The specimen was peripheral blood, collected 28 days after the second AZD1222 dose. V and J are TRBV6-5 and TRBJ1-2; D perhaps matches TRBD1 (6 bases). CDR3 residues: CASSLLRGGGYTF. The CDR3 region has the DNA TGTGCCAGCAGCCTACTCAGGGGAGGAGGCTACACCTTC.